The 17 T cell receptor beta chains in this list originate from one sample, sequenced in a study of T-cell memory formation after mild COVID-19. Each CDR3 protein is one row after TCRdb ran MiXCR on the 5' RACE reads. The table has roughly 160,000 distinct CDR3 sequences, 13% seen once. What was sequenced was PBMCs or a T cell subset sorted from them (not recorded which). The origin of the receptors is a man aged 18 to 35 who had mild COVID-19 (a few samples of this study predate the infection). Cell type and time point are not known.

This chain links TRBV5-1 with TRBJ2-2, with D perhaps matching TRBD1 (5 bases). Trimming left V 1 base short and J 1 base short, with 8 bases between. The germline V gene encodes CDR1 SGHRS and CDR2 YFSETQ. This CDR3 comprises 15 residues. CDR3 protein: CASSLSRENTGELFF. CDR3 bases: TGCGCCAGCAGCTTGAGCAGGGAGAACACCGGGGAGCTGTTTTTT.

This clonotype was seen more than once but under ten times. This rearrangement joins TRBV7-2 to TRBJ2-1, with a weak D call TRBD1 (5 bases). CDR3 length equals 14 residues. Germline V gene lookup returns CDR1 SGHTA and CDR2 FQGNSA. Trimming took 3 bases from V and 10 from J, leaving 16 bases between them. The DNA of the CDR3 is TGTGCCAGCAGCTTGCTCCAGGGATCAGGGGAGCAGTTCTTC. It yields the protein CASSLLQGSGEQFF. Supplemented by reference TRBV7-2 and TRBJ2-1, the full variable domain reads GAGVSQSPSNKVTEKGKDVELRCDPISGHTALYWYRQSLGQGLEFLIYFQGNSAPDKSGLPSDRFSAERTGGSVSTLTIQRTQQEDSAVYLCASSLLQGSGEQFFGPGTRLTVL.

The chain combines TRBV11-2 with TRBJ1-1; the D gene is possibly TRBD1 (6 bases). Per the germline V gene, CDR1 is SGHAT and CDR2 is FQNNGV. V lost 5 bases, J lost 11 bases, and 18 bases lay in between. The CDR3 spans 13 residues. The CDR3 DNA reads TGTGCCAGCAGCCCTCGGGGGGGGGCAGGGGCTTTCTTT. Amino acids: CASSPRGGAGAFF.

The sample holds a few counts of this clonotype. The V gene is TRBV7-2, the J gene TRBJ1-2; D ambiguous. V shed 4 bases and J shed 8 bases, with 14 bases lying between them. CDR3 length equals 13 residues. CDR1 and CDR2 (germline): SGHTA, FQGNSA. This CDR3 is CASSSPSLDGYTF. In nucleotides, the CDR3 is TGTGCCAGCAGCTCCCCATCTTTGGACGGCTACACCTTC.

This clonotype was found many times. The rearrangement links TRBV29-1 to TRBJ2-3, with 8 nucleotides matching TRBD2. Germline V gene data show CDR1 as SQVTM and CDR2 as ANQGSEA. CDR3 size: 14 residues. Losses at the gene ends were 6 bases for V and 2 bases for J; bases not matched to a gene: 7. CDR3 residues: CSVGTGGNTDTQYF. CDR3 sequence (DNA): TGCAGCGTGGGGACGGGGGGGAACACAGATACGCAGTATTTT.

V is TRBV2 and J is TRBJ2-7, with 8 positions matching TRBD1. CDR3 length: 14 amino acids. V shed 4 bases and J 3 bases; nucleotides not matched to a gene: 5. CDR1 and CDR2 from the germline V gene are SNHLY and FYNNEI. The CDR3 region has the DNA TGTGCCAGCAGTGGGGACAGGAGCTTCTACGAGCAGTACTTC. As protein: CASSGDRSFYEQYF. Supplemented by reference TRBV2 and TRBJ2-7, the full variable domain reads EPEVTQTPSHQVTQMGQEVILRCVPISNHLYFYWYRQILGQKVEFLVSFYNNEISEKSEIFDDQFSVERPDGSNFTLKIRSTKLEDSAMYFCASSGDRSFYEQYFGPGTRLTVT.

This clonotype occurred a few times. The rearrangement links TRBV7-2 to TRBJ2-1, with D unclear. The CDR3 sequence is 12 residues long. Germline CDR1 reads SGHTA; CDR2 reads FQGNSA. V dropped 3 bases and J dropped 10 bases, with 10 bases sitting between them. CDR3 DNA sequence: TGTGCCAGCAGCTTCGGTTTTCGAGAGCAGTTCTTC. Amino acids: CASSFGFREQFF.

The V and J genes are TRBV14 and TRBJ2-5, with TRBD2 matching over 10 bases. This CDR3 region has 14 residues. The germline V gene has CDR1 SGHDN and CDR2 FVKESK. Trimming removed 3 bases from V and 9 bases from J; junction bases left unmatched: 7. The CDR3 protein is CASSQSGLAQPQYF. The CDR3 nucleotides are TGTGCCAGCAGCCAGTCGGGACTAGCGCAACCCCAGTACTTC.

The gene calls are TRBV15 and TRBJ1-5; TRBD1 matches at 7 bases. Germline CDR1 is LNHNV and CDR2 is YYDKDF (reference sequence). CDR3 length: 15 residues. V shed 0 bases and J 3 bases; nucleotides not matched to a gene: 2. CDR3 DNA: TGTGCCACCAGCAGAGAAGGACAGGCCAATCAGCCCCAGCATTTT. Encoded protein: CATSREGQANQPQHF.

This clonotype has only a few counts. The J gene is TRBJ2-5, the V gene TRBV6-2 or TRBV6-3; no reliable D call. The CDR3 totals 11 residues. In germline, CDR1 is MNHEY, CDR2 SVGEGT. The V and J ends lost 1 base and 5 bases respectively, with 2 bases between them. CDR3 residues: CASSYFETQYF. The CDR3 DNA sequence: TGTGCCAGCAGTTACTTCGAGACCCAGTACTTC.

The chain couples TRBV4-3 to TRBJ2-7; D is ambiguous. Trimming took 8 bases from V and 5 from J, leaving 4 bases between them. The CDR3 runs 9 residues. Per the germline V gene, CDR1 is LGHNA and CDR2 is YSLEER. CDR3 DNA: TGCGCCAGCGTTAACGAGCAGTACTTC. This encodes CASVNEQYF.

This clonotype has more than one count but fewer than ten. This chain connects TRBV5-5 to TRBJ1-5; D not certain. From germline, CDR1 is SGHKS and CDR2 YYEKEE (reference sequence). Trimming pared 0 bases from V and 9 bases from J, leaving 13 bases between. The CDR3 length is 14 residues. The CDR3 DNA follows: TGTGCCAGCAGCTTGGAGCCGCCAGCTGGGCCCCAGCATTTT. Amino acid sequence: CASSLEPPAGPQHF.

This clonotype has more than one count but fewer than ten. The chain carries TRBV4-1 and TRBJ2-5, with D perhaps matching TRBD1 (6 bases). The V gene's germline CDR1 is MGHRA and CDR2 YSYEKL. Trimming removed 0 bases at V and 4 bases at J, with 15 bases between. The CDR3 covers 16 residues. CDR3 sequence: CASSQDFVQGRETQYF. The CDR3 nucleotides are TGCGCCAGCAGCCAAGATTTTGTGCAGGGGAGAGAGACCCAGTACTTC.

The chain has TRBV5-1 and TRBJ2-1, with TRBD2 as a possible D gene (6 bases). V was cut by 6 bases and J by 3 bases, with 13 bases left in between. The CDR3 sequence is 14 residues long. Per the germline V gene, CDR1 is SGHRS and CDR2 is YFSETQ. The CDR3 DNA is TGCGCCAGCACCCTATCCGGGGGCTACAATGAGCAGTTCTTC. Amino acids: CASTLSGGYNEQFF.

Only a few counts were recorded for this clonotype. The chain joins TRBV7-3 to TRBJ2-7; D is ambiguous. The CDR3 totals 13 residues. Trimming pared 5 bases from V and 3 bases from J, leaving 11 bases between. The germline V gene has CDR1 SGHTA and CDR2 FQGTGA. The CDR3 DNA is TGTGCCAGCAGCGTAGGGCCCGACTACGAGCAGTACTTC. This encodes CASSVGPDYEQYF.

This clonotype was counted a few times. The rearrangement joins TRBV29-1 to TRBJ2-5; 11 nucleotides align to TRBD1. Losses at the gene ends were 6 bases for V and 1 base for J; bases not matched to a gene: 4. In germline, CDR1 is SQVTM, CDR2 ANQGSEA. The length of the CDR3 is 14 residues. This CDR3 reads CSVGTGGIQETQYF. CDR3 sequence (DNA): TGCAGCGTGGGGACAGGGGGTATCCAAGAGACCCAGTACTTC.

The CDR3 DNA sequence: TGCGCCAGCAGTGCCCCCGTGGAGCGGGGAGAAAAAGCTTTCTTT. This gives the protein CASSAPVERGEKAFF. V is TRBV5-1 and J is TRBJ1-1; the D is unclear. Germline assignment: CDR1 SGHRS and CDR2 YFSETQ. The V gene lost 5 bases and the J gene lost 9 bases, with 23 bases spanning the gap. The CDR3 spans 15 residues.